This T cell receptor (beta chain) was sequenced during a study of post-analysis software for immune sequencing data. Study overall: Recorded disease courses covered relapsing-remitting, secondary progressive and progressive-relapsing multiple sclerosis. Some patients had no subtype annotation. General study results and limits: With TRBV5-6, TRBV5-1 and TRBV20-1 included, about five TRBV segments were more frequent in patients than in controls. F-measure co-clustering was strong for batch-matched samples. Significantly decreased normalized Chao1 diversity was recorded for multiple sclerosis patients relative to controls.

There are 14 residues in the CDR3. Per the germline V gene, CDR1 is DFQATT and CDR2 is SNEGSKA (reference sequence). Germline trimming cut 5 bases from V and 3 bases from J; bases unmatched to any gene: 5. The library was made from cDNA and included unique molecular identifiers. The yield from approximately 1 to 10 million T cells was approximately 500,000 cDNA molecules in total. MiXCR, run by TCRdb on the PCR reads, gives a single entry per CDR3 protein. The sample has more than 450,000 distinct CDR3 sequences; roughly 47% are singletons. This clonotype was seen repeatedly, ten times or more. Its specificity is not known.

V gene TRBV20-1 combines with J gene TRBJ2-2, with TRBD1 matching 8 bases. The sequence was obtained from a girl between 10 and 17 years old with multiple sclerosis. Sequencing input: blood. This CDR3 reads CSAGQGPHTGELFF. For the CDR3, the DNA is TGCAGTGCTGGACAGGGCCCCCACACCGGGGAGCTGTTTTTT.